Here is one T cell receptor (beta chain) with its context. Its specificity is unknown. The sample comes from a study of cytomegalovirus exposure and HLA in healthy donors. The CDR3 extends over 14 amino acids. The germline V gene has CDR1 GTSNPN and CDR2 SVGIG (reference sequence). Study results and caveats: Later analysis identified a missense DCLRE1C variant that was linked to TCR beta V- and J-gene trimming. HLA allele associations emerged for roughly 17,000 TCR beta sequences in a later analysis, at 0.05 false discovery rate.

Primers included in the PCR were 60 Vbeta and 13 Jbeta primers. Assay: immunoSEQ multiplex PCR; the TCRdb copy retains only in-frame clones and omits some. This table holds about 120,000 clones, 75% to 85% found once. V is TRBV30 and J is TRBJ2-5, with D possibly matching TRBD2 (6 bases). The J call could be wrong; TRBJ2-7 is a better fit for the DNA end. This sequence originates from a man aged 30 to 45 in good health and CMV-seronegative. Sequencing input: PBMCs. CDR3 amino acids: CAWSVVRGSYEQYF. The CDR3 DNA follows: TGTGCCTGGAGTGTAGTACGGGGGTCCTACGAGCAGTACTTC.